Listed below are T cell receptor beta chains from one sample, sequenced in a study of identical twins. A single record per CDR3 protein comes from TCRdb applying MiXCR to the 5' RACE reads. The sample has 1.5 million or so distinct CDR3 sequences; about 30% are singletons. The sequenced sample was cord blood. The source of these receptors is a newborn girl in good health. Both conserved end residues are part of each CDR3. The order of the fields is clone size, J gene, D gene, V gene, CDR3 protein, CDR3 DNA. A D gene is named only where the DNA matches it firmly. Clone size is stated in some rows and not others, as once, few, many or a class when expanded.

few TRBJ2-5 . TRBV5-1 CASSLVGNPQETQYF TGCGCCAGCAGCTTGGTGGGGAACCCCCAAGAGACCCAGTACTTC
. TRBJ1-4 . TRBV4-1 CASSHSRGAPNEKLFF TGCGCCAGCAGTCACAGTAGGGGCGCGCCTAATGAAAAACTGTTTTTT
few TRBJ2-5 . TRBV28 CASSEAAPQETQYF TGTGCCAGCAGTGAGGCGGCACCCCAAGAGACCCAGTACTTC
many TRBJ2-5 TRBD1 TRBV11-2 CASSFRGRVPTQETQYF TGTGCCAGCAGCTTCAGGGGGCGGGTTCCAACACAAGAGACCCAGTACTTC
. TRBJ1-4 TRBD1 TRBV5-1 CASSIGQERNEKLFF TGCGCCAGCAGCATCGGACAGGAGAGGAATGAAAAACTGTTTTTT
. TRBJ1-5 . TRBV28 CASSTQRPRGWDVSNQPQHF TGTGCCAGCAGTACACAAAGGCCAAGGGGATGGGATGTCAGCAATCAGCCCCAGCATTTT
few TRBJ2-7 TRBD2 TRBV5-1 CASSSVRGGAYEQYF TGCGCCAGCAGCTCCGTCCGGGGGGGGGCCTACGAGCAGTACTTC
many TRBJ2-5 TRBD1 TRBV24-1 CATKDRRETQYF TGTGCCACAAAGGACAGGCGAGAGACCCAGTACTTC
few TRBJ2-7 TRBD1 TRBV28 CASYGQGAYEQYF TGTGCCAGCTATGGACAGGGGGCCTACGAGCAGTACTTC
few TRBJ2-5 TRBD2 TRBV4-2 CASSQPLAGSLETQYF TGTGCCAGCAGCCAACCGCTAGCGGGAAGTCTGGAGACCCAGTACTTC
. TRBJ2-3 TRBD2 TRBV13 CASEGGGSADTQYF TGTGCCAGCGAAGGCGGGGGGTCCGCAGATACGCAGTATTTT
. TRBJ2-3 TRBD2 TRBV7-2 CASGPHSGRSVDTQYF TGTGCCAGCGGTCCTCATAGCGGGAGATCGGTAGATACGCAGTATTTT
. TRBJ2-5 . TRBV5-1 CASSLYGESETQYF TGCGCCAGCAGCTTGTACGGGGAGTCGGAGACCCAGTACTTC
few TRBJ1-4 . TRBV2 CASSLDPRGDEKLFF TGTGCCAGCAGTTTAGACCCAAGGGGTGATGAAAAACTGTTTTTT
. TRBJ1-1 . TRBV28 CASSLFHWTANTEAFF TGTGCCAGCAGTTTATTCCACTGGACAGCGAACACTGAAGCTTTCTTT
few TRBJ2-3 TRBD2 TRBV6-5 CADLPGGSPTDTQYF TGTGCAGACCTCCCGGGCGGGAGCCCCACAGATACGCAGTATTTT
few TRBJ2-3 . TRBV5-4 CASSLIQAPDTQYF TGTGCCAGCAGCTTGATTCAGGCACCAGATACGCAGTATTTT
few TRBJ2-1 TRBD2 TRBV10-3 CAIRPGLAGGQSSYNEQFF TGTGCCATCAGACCGGGACTAGCGGGGGGGCAAAGCTCCTACAATGAGCAGTTCTTC
once TRBJ2-7 . TRBV7-8 CASSPLYGFYANEQYF TGTGCCAGCAGCCCGTTGTACGGGTTTTACGCCAATGAGCAGTACTTC
. TRBJ2-5 TRBD2 TRBV23-1 CASSPRTSGSHNEQYF TGCGCCAGCAGTCCAAGGACTAGCGGAAGCCACAATGAGCAGTACTTC
few TRBJ2-5 . TRBV29-1 CSVEGPGETQYF TGCAGCGTTGAAGGACCTGGGGAGACCCAGTACTTC
few TRBJ1-5 TRBD1 TRBV24-1 CATSDGPGTGYSNQPQHF TGTGCCACCAGTGACGGTCCCGGGACAGGATATAGCAATCAGCCCCAGCATTTT
. TRBJ2-7 . TRBV9 CASSVGGGPTYNEQYF TGTGCCAGCAGCGTAGGAGGAGGGCCAACCTACAATGAGCAGTACTTC
few TRBJ2-3 TRBD2 TRBV29-1 CSGEGGGPDTQYF TGCAGCGGGGAGGGAGGTGGGCCAGATACGCAGTATTTT
. TRBJ2-5 . TRBV3-1 CASSTLRDQETQYF TGTGCCAGCAGTACGTTGAGGGACCAAGAGACCCAGTACTTC
. TRBJ2-7 TRBD2 TRBV7-2 CASSLGTSELYEQYF TGTGCCAGCAGCTTAGGGACTAGCGAGCTCTACGAGCAGTACTTC
. TRBJ1-5 . TRBV21-1 CASSKAGKGGQGAQPQHF TGTGCCAGCAGCAAAGCGGGGAAAGGGGGACAGGGGGCTCAGCCCCAGCATTTT
. TRBJ2-1 . TRBV5-5 CASSFWLMRRYNEQFF TGTGCCAGCAGCTTCTGGTTAATGAGGAGGTACAATGAGCAGTTCTTC
. TRBJ1-1 . TRBV20-1 CSARRRDTEAFF TGCAGTGCTAGGCGTAGGGACACTGAAGCTTTCTTT
. TRBJ2-7 . TRBV2 CASKDLSYEQYF TGTGCCAGCAAGGACTTATCCTACGAGCAGTACTTC
once TRBJ2-5 . TRBV3-1 CASSQPLLRTQETRYF TGTGCCAGCAGCCAACCTCTATTGCGGACACAAGAGACCCGGTACTTC
. TRBJ1-6 . TRBV6-5 CASSYSSGRGSSYNSPLHF TGTGCCAGCAGTTACTCGTCTGGGCGGGGTAGCTCCTATAATTCACCCCTCCACTTT
. TRBJ2-2 . TRBV24-1 CATSDSDSTGELFF TGTGCCACCAGTGATTCGGACAGCACCGGGGAGCTGTTTTTT
. TRBJ2-5 . TRBV13 CASSLGERYIQETQYF TGTGCCAGCAGCTTAGGAGAGCGGTATATACAAGAGACCCAGTACTTC
. TRBJ2-7 TRBD1 TRBV4-1 CASSQFVVTGPYEQYF TGCGCCAGCAGCCAATTCGTCGTGACAGGGCCCTACGAGCAGTACTTC
few TRBJ2-5 TRBD1 TRBV28 CASSNDRVETQYF TGTGCCAGCAGCAACGACAGGGTGGAGACCCAGTACTTC
few TRBJ1-6 . TRBV7-2 CASSFLSGRSNSPLHF TGTGCCAGCAGCTTCTTGTCGGGCCGGTCAAATTCACCCCTCCACTTT
few TRBJ1-2 . TRBV7-2 CASSLLGGYYGYTF TGTGCCAGCAGCTTACTCGGCGGGTACTATGGCTACACCTTC
few TRBJ2-5 . TRBV6-6 CASSYSGSGGETQYF TGTGCCAGCAGTTACTCAGGTAGCGGAGGGGAGACCCAGTACTTC
few TRBJ1-5 . TRBV2 CASSRLQPQHF TGTGCCAGCAGCCGCCTGCAGCCCCAGCATTTT
. TRBJ1-2 . TRBV24-1 CATSDNNRGYGYTF TGTGCCACCAGTGATAATAATAGGGGCTATGGCTACACCTTC
few TRBJ2-3 . TRBV12-3/TRBV12-4 CASSLTNRGLRGDTQYF TGTGCCAGCAGCTTAACAAACCGGGGCCTGCGAGGAGATACGCAGTATTTT
few TRBJ2-7 . TRBV7-9 CASSPQTFYEQYF TGTGCCAGCAGCCCCCAGACATTCTACGAGCAGTACTTC
few TRBJ1-2 TRBD1 TRBV9 CASSVIRTGTEAYYGYTF TGTGCCAGCAGCGTAATCCGAACCGGGACAGAGGCCTACTATGGCTACACCTTC
. TRBJ2-5 . TRBV12-3/TRBV12-4 CASSLESWERRPNEQYF TGTGCCAGCAGTTTAGAGTCGTGGGAGAGACGCCCCAATGAGCAGTACTTC
. TRBJ1-5 TRBD1 TRBV20-1 CSARTPDRGSNQPQHF TGCAGTGCTAGAACCCCAGACAGGGGTAGCAATCAGCCCCAGCATTTT
. TRBJ2-1 TRBD2 TRBV7-8 CASSLSLTSGSRNEQFF TGTGCCAGCAGCTTATCCCTAACTAGCGGGAGTCGGAATGAGCAGTTCTTC
few TRBJ2-3 . TRBV7-2 CASSLFPLATDTQYF TGTGCCAGCAGCTTATTCCCCCTTGCCACAGATACGCAGTATTTT
. TRBJ2-3 TRBD2 TRBV7-2 CASSLRLAGTSTDTQYF TGTGCCAGCAGCCTAAGGCTAGCGGGGACGAGTACAGATACGCAGTATTTT
. TRBJ2-5 . TRBV20-1 CSASLGYNEQYF TGCAGTGCTAGTCTAGGATACAATGAGCAGTACTTC
few TRBJ2-3 TRBD2 TRBV11-2 CAWTSGGVRVDTQYF TGTGCCTGGACTAGCGGGGGGGTCAGAGTAGATACGCAGTATTTT
few TRBJ1-5 . TRBV12-3/TRBV12-4 CASRGPLTPQHF TGTGCCAGCCGGGGCCCACTAACGCCCCAGCATTTT
. TRBJ2-1 . TRBV6-2/TRBV6-3 CASTDSGGYNEQFF TGTGCCAGCACTGATAGCGGTGGGTACAATGAGCAGTTCTTC
few TRBJ2-7 . TRBV25-1 CASSEDPISYEQYF TGTGCCAGCAGTGAGGACCCCATCTCCTACGAGCAGTACTTC
few TRBJ2-1 TRBD1 TRBV12-3/TRBV12-4 CASTPTGGADNEQFF TGTGCCAGCACACCGACAGGGGGCGCCGACAATGAGCAGTTCTTC
once TRBJ1-2 . TRBV5-1 CASSLGTLSANYGYTF TGCGCCAGCAGCTTGGGGACCCTATCAGCTAACTATGGCTACACCTTC